This T cell receptor (beta chain) was captured by sequencing in a study of OX40 agonist ivuxolimab in advanced cancers. Concerning the study at large: The costimulatory receptor OX40 (CD134) was targeted by ivuxolimab, a fully human IgG2 agonistic monoclonal antibody. Intravenous ivuxolimab was administered to patients every 2 weeks at six dose levels: 0.01, 0.1, 0.3, 1.5, 3 and 10 mg/kg. Of the roughly 51 dose-escalation patients, hepatocellular carcinoma was present in roughly 19, melanoma in roughly 15, renal cell carcinoma in 9 and head and neck cancer in 9. In the dose-escalation cohort, approximately 83% of patients were male, and the mean age was approximately 60 years with a range of roughly 20 to 80. Prior anti-PD-1, anti-PD-L1 or anti-CTLA-4 therapy was permitted, and about 40% of dose-escalation patients had received checkpoint inhibitors. Partial responses were achieved by three dose-escalation patients, of whom one had hepatocellular carcinoma and two had cutaneous melanoma. The purpose of peripheral TCRbeta sequencing was to test whether ivuxolimab changed TCR sequence diversity and led to clonal T-cell expansion. The paper reports the monotherapy dose-escalation portion (N ≈ 50 patients) of the phase I ivuxolimab trial. Overall study results and their limits: After ivuxolimab, CD8+ T cells had more expanded clones than CD4+ T cells on average. Antigen specificity was not determined for the clonally expanded peripheral T cells. Clonal expansion of both CD4+ and CD8+ blood T cells was observed from baseline to week 6 at doses 0.1 to 3.0 mg/kg. In the 0.1-3.0 mg/kg groups, partial responders had among the lowest normalized peripheral clonal expansion, particularly in CD8+ T cells. Low levels of normalized T-cell clonal expansion were also seen in some nonresponding patients.

To note about this clone: This receptor's antigen is unknown. Per-nucleotide qualities are absent, and no much larger clonotype sits a single base away.

The trial excluded patients who had a history of autoimmune disease or were on systemic immunosuppression. Peripheral blood for TCR sequencing was collected from all dose cohorts at baseline, on cycle 4 day 1, and on cycle 7 day 1. Samples came from an open-label, multicenter, first-in-human phase I dose-escalation trial of ivuxolimab. Adults with locally advanced or metastatic melanoma, renal cell, hepatocellular, or head and neck squamous cell carcinoma were enrolled in the trial. Before TCR sequencing, CD4+ T cells and CD8+ T cells were sorted from peripheral blood as separate populations. The germline ends are 4 bases apart after V is trimmed by 2 bases and J by 0 bases. The CDR3 covers 13 residues, taking in both the cysteine and the phenylalanine. CDR3 DNA is the only sequence kept; it has 39 bases, read in frame from the first base. Via the germline V gene, CDR1 is MRHNA and CDR2 SNTAGT. Genomic DNA was isolated from the sorted cells so that the TCRbeta CDR3 region could be sequenced. The immunoSEQ Assay was used to sequence the TCRbeta CDR3 regions. TCRdb mirrors the immuneACCESS table, restricted to in-frame sequences. Some clones are absent from its copies; in checked studies, under half trace to an unresolved V gene, and the reason for the others is unknown. The sample table records 65,000 to 80,000 clones; roughly 84% of these occur just once. Of the sample, around 0.23% is held by the ten largest clones.

Source: CD4+ or CD8+ T cells sorted from blood, taken in a trial of the OX40 agonist ivuxolimab. The sequence was collected from an adult with an advanced solid tumor such as melanoma, head and neck, liver or kidney cancer. The rearrangement joined TRBV6-4 to TRBJ1-1, with the D gene uncertain. The base sequence is TGTGCCAGCAGTGACCGAATGAACACTGAAGCTTTCTTT. Its translation is CASSDRMNTEAFF.